The rows below give T cell receptor beta chains drawn from one sample of a study of response to subunit inactivated influenza vaccine. One entry per CDR3 protein, called by TCRdb with MiXCR from the RT-PCR reads. The table shows 610,000 or so distinct CDR3 sequences, with around 15% occurring only once. Sequenced material: PBMCs from blood, taken 11 to 12 days after vaccination. The receptors were gathered from a man in his fifties who received an inactivated influenza vaccine. Both conserved end residues are part of each CDR3. The D gene is left open where the match is weak. Clone size is given for some rows only: seen once, a few or many times, or a class if the clone is expanded.

J | D | V | size | DNA | CDR3
TRBJ2-1 | - | TRBV11-1 | - | TGTGCCAGCAGCCGTGGTACAGCTAGATACAATGAGCAGTTCTTC | CASSRGTARYNEQFF
TRBJ2-5 | TRBD1 | TRBV15 | - | TGTGCCACCAGCAGTTGGGTCAACAGGGGGCTGGAGACCCAGTACTTC | CATSSWVNRGLETQYF
TRBJ2-1 | TRBD2 | TRBV12-3/TRBV12-4 | many | TGTGCCAGCAGTTCGGGCGGGGGGGCCTACAATGAGCAGTTCTTC | CASSSGGGAYNEQFF
TRBJ2-5 | - | TRBV12-3/TRBV12-4 | - | TGTGCCAGCAGTTTAAGGAGCCTAGAGACCCAGTACTTC | CASSLRSLETQYF
TRBJ2-7 | - | TRBV7-9 | few | TGTGCCAGCAGCCCCCCCTTTAGCAGGAGCTCCTACGAGCAGTACTTC | CASSPPFSRSSYEQYF
TRBJ2-2 | TRBD2 | TRBV3-1 | few | TGTGCCAGCAGCCAAGATGTCCTAGCGGGGGGGCCCAACACCGGGGAGCTGTTTTTT | CASSQDVLAGGPNTGELFF
TRBJ2-5 | - | TRBV7-9 | - | TGTGCCAGCAGCTTACAGAAGACCCAGTACTTC | CASSLQKTQYF
TRBJ1-4 | - | TRBV3-1 | once | TGTGCCAGCAGCCAAGGCAGGACGGTCGGGGAAAAACTGCTTTTT | CASSQGRTVGEKLLF
TRBJ2-6 | TRBD1 | TRBV18 | few | TGTGCCAGCTCACCGATGGGACAGGGGGCGCTTGGGGCCAACGTCCTGACTTTC | CASSPMGQGALGANVLTF
TRBJ2-1 | - | TRBV7-9 | few | TGTGCCAGCAGCGAACCGGGCGGGCGAGCCTACAATGAGCAGTTCTTC | CASSEPGGRAYNEQFF
TRBJ2-1 | - | TRBV4-3 | many | TGCGCCAGCAGCCAAGCAGGGACGAGCTCCTACAATGAGCAGTTCTTC | CASSQAGTSSYNEQFF
TRBJ2-1 | - | TRBV9 | - | TGTGCCAGCAGCGTAGGTCCGGAAGACGGCAATGAGCAGTTCTTC | CASSVGPEDGNEQFF
TRBJ2-3 | TRBD2 | TRBV5-1 | few | TGCGCCAGCAGCTTCGGATCTAGCGGGGGAAATACGCAGTATTTT | CASSFGSSGGNTQYF
TRBJ2-1 | TRBD1 | TRBV29-1 | many | TGCAGCGGCCAAAGGACAGGCTCCTACAATGAGCAGTTCTTC | CSGQRTGSYNEQFF
TRBJ1-2 | - | TRBV15 | many | TGTGCCACCAGCAGGTCAAATACGGGACCGATCTATGGCTACACCTTC | CATSRSNTGPIYGYTF
TRBJ2-3 | TRBD2 | TRBV13 | - | TGTGCCAGCAGCTTGAGCGGGATTGGGACAGATACGCAGTATTTT | CASSLSGIGTDTQYF
TRBJ2-3 | - | TRBV15 | - | TGTGCCACCAGCTTCGACCCCCCCCGACAGTCTCTACCCACAGATACGCAGTATTTT | CATSFDPPRQSLPTDTQYF
TRBJ2-5 | - | TRBV11-3 | few | TGTGCCAGCAGCTTAAACGTTGGAGAGACCCAGTACTTC | CASSLNVGETQYF
TRBJ2-7 | TRBD2 | TRBV7-6 | few | TGTGCCAGCAGCTCCTCGGGACTAGCGGGAACCAAGGCCTACGAGCAGTACTTC | CASSSSGLAGTKAYEQYF
TRBJ2-7 | TRBD1 | TRBV5-1 | many | TGTGCCAGCAGCTCGGGGACAGGGGGATACGAGCAGTACTTC | CASSSGTGGYEQYF
TRBJ2-3 | - | TRBV11-2 | - | TGTGCCAGCAGCTTAAGATTCAAGCGGGTATTTGTTACTAGCACAGATACGCAGTATTTT | CASSLRFKRVFVTSTDTQYF
TRBJ1-6 | - | TRBV7-2 | - | TGTGCCAGCAGCTCAGGGCCAGGGAGCTCCTATAATTCACCCCTCCACTTT | CASSSGPGSSYNSPLHF
TRBJ1-3 | - | TRBV6-5 | many | TGTGCCAGCAGTTACCTAGGAGTAGGAAACACCATATATTTT | CASSYLGVGNTIYF
TRBJ1-1 | TRBD1 | TRBV12-3/TRBV12-4 | few | TGTGCCAGCAGTTTTGGGACAGGGAGGAGAGCTGAAGCTTTCTTT | CASSFGTGRRAEAFF